The 23 T cell receptor beta chains reported below all come from one sample, sequenced in a study of control samples from healthy donors and cancer patients. Profiled with immunoSEQ multiplex PCR; TCRdb holds only in-frame clones, not every one. The sample carries about 83,000 clones, around 91% recorded once. Sequenced material: blood. All receptors come from a man aged 50-59 years in good health.

This chain links TRBV6-5 with TRBJ1-2; 9 nucleotides line up with TRBD1. V shed 10 bases, J shed 4 bases, and the junction held 13 bases outside the gene matches. The CDR3 is 15 residues long. Germline-derived CDR1 and CDR2 are MNHEY and SVGAGI. DNA for the CDR3: TGTGCCACCCATCATAACAGGGGGCGCGCCTATGGCTACACCTTC. Translated: CATHHNRGRAYGYTF.

The rearrangement joins TRBV27 to TRBJ2-1; either TRBD1 or TRBD2 may fit D (5 bases each). The length of the CDR3 is 13 residues. Trimming took off 1 base at V and 5 bases at J, with 6 bases between the two ends. Per germline, CDR1 MNHEY and CDR2 SMNVEV (reference sequence). Written as DNA, the CDR3 is TGTGCCAGCAGTTTATTGGGGGACAATGAGCAGTTCTTC. Its translation is CASSLLGDNEQFF.

V gene TRBV14 combines with J gene TRBJ2-2; D is possibly TRBD1 or TRBD2 (5 bases each). The V and J ends lost 3 bases and 6 bases respectively, with 14 bases between them. The CDR3 length is 15 residues. Germline V gene sequence: CDR1 SGHDN, CDR2 FVKESK. CDR3 coding DNA: TGTGCCAGCAGCCATGGATGGGGGTTCCCCGGGGAGCTGTTTTTT. This codes for CASSHGWGFPGELFF.

This chain joins TRBV6-5 and TRBJ2-2; the D gene is possibly TRBD2 (6 bases). Looked up from germline, CDR1 is MNHEY and CDR2 is SVGAGI. V was pared by 6 bases and J by 4 bases, with 15 bases between. This CDR3 has 15 amino acids. CDR3 bases: TGTGCCAGCAGGATACTTAGCGGCTTCACCGGGGAGCTGTTTTTT. Translation: CASRILSGFTGELFF.

The CDR3 nucleotides read TGTGCCAGCACTAGGGACAGGGGCAGCAATCAGCCCCAGCATTTT. Translation gives CASTRDRGSNQPQHF. J is TRBJ1-5 and V is TRBV2, with 10 bases that match TRBD1. V was pared by 7 bases and J by 1 base, with 4 bases of the junction left unmatched. The CDR3 sequence is 15 residues long. CDR1 is SNHLY, CDR2 FYNNEI, per germline. The whole variable domain, remainder taken from reference TRBV2 and TRBJ1-5, is EPEVTQTPSHQVTQMGQEVILRCVPISNHLYFYWYRQILGQKVEFLVSFYNNEISEKSEIFDDQFSVERPDGSNFTLKIRSTKLEDSAMYFCASTRDRGSNQPQHFGDGTRLSIL.

The rearrangement links TRBV3-1 (or the pseudogene TRBV3-2) to TRBJ2-7; TRBD1 or TRBD2 may be the D gene (6 bases each). Trimming shortened V by 3 bases and J by 4 bases, and 13 bases separated the two germline ends. This CDR3 has 14 residues. Germline CDR1 is LGHDT and CDR2 is YNNKEL (reference sequence). CDR3 DNA: TGTGCCAGCAGCCAGTGGAGGGGGTGGTACGAGCAGTACTTC. Its translation: CASSQWRGWYEQYF.

The V call is TRBV7-6, the J call TRBJ2-7; tentatively, D is TRBD1 or TRBD2 (5 bases each). V dropped 2 bases and J dropped 0 bases, with 11 bases sitting between them. This CDR3 contains 15 residues. CDR1 and CDR2 (germline): SGHVS, FNYEAQ. The CDR3 sequence is CASSLKRDVSYEQYF. The CDR3 coding sequence is TGTGCCAGCAGCTTAAAAAGGGACGTCTCCTACGAGCAGTACTTC.

The CDR3 DNA reads TGTGCCAGCAGTTTCCCAAGCAATGAGCAGTTCTTC. Protein sequence: CASSFPSNEQFF. The chain joins TRBV12-3 or TRBV12-4 to TRBJ2-1; no definite D call. CDR3 size: 12 residues. V was shortened by 3 bases and J by 6 bases, with 6 bases between the two germline ends.

The rearrangement joins TRBV4-3 to TRBJ1-1, with D unresolved. This CDR3 is built from 15 residues. Germline V gene data show CDR1 as LGHNA and CDR2 as YSLEER. Trimming removed 1 base at V and 4 bases at J, with 13 bases between. In nucleotides, the CDR3 is TGCGCCAGCAGCCAAGCAGCGATCCTGGGCACTGAAGCTTTCTTT. Its protein product is CASSQAAILGTEAFF.

For this clone: The junction departs from germline at one end; a sequencing error may be responsible. The chain uses TRBV20-1 and TRBJ1-2; tentative D call: TRBD1 (6 bases). This CDR3 comprises 11 residues. Germline CDR1 DFQATT, CDR2 SNEGSKA (reference sequence). Here the CDR3 reads CSARDGTRSFF. Here the CDR3 DNA reads TGCAGTGCTAGAGATGGGACACGATCTTTCTTC.

This chain connects TRBV19 to TRBJ2-7, with D maybe TRBD1 (5 bases). Germline CDR1 LNHDA, CDR2 SQIVND (reference sequence). The CDR3 covers 11 residues. V was cut by 4 bases and J by 6 bases, with 7 bases left in between. DNA of the CDR3: TGTGCCAGTAGTACAGGGCTCGAGCAGTACTTC. Its translation is CASSTGLEQYF.

The genes are TRBV7-8 and TRBJ2-2, with D tentatively TRBD1 (5 bases). This CDR3 is built from 14 residues. CDR1 is SGHVS, CDR2 FQNEAQ, per germline. V lost 2 bases to trimming and J lost 5 bases, with 9 bases between them. CDR3 sequence (DNA): TGTGCCAGCAGCTTATCAGGGTTAACCGGGGAGCTGTTTTTT. It is translated as CASSLSGLTGELFF.

The rearrangement joins TRBV7-9 to TRBJ2-3, with D perhaps matching TRBD2 (5 bases). Trimming stripped 5 bases from V and 3 bases from J, with 18 bases between. The germline CDR1 and CDR2 sequences are SEHNR and FQNEAQ (reference sequence). CDR3 length: 16 amino acids. The CDR3 here is CASSPTTRVGTDTQYF. Here the CDR3 DNA reads TGTGCCAGCAGCCCCACCACGAGGGTCGGGACAGATACGCAGTATTTT.

The chain links TRBV7-2 to TRBJ1-5; the match to TRBD1 covers 7 bases. V was clipped by 5 bases and J by 7 bases; unmatched bases: 8. Looked up from germline, CDR1 is SGHTA and CDR2 is FQGNSA. This CDR3 region has 14 residues. The chain's CDR3 is CASSLRQGGQPQHF. The CDR3 DNA is TGTGCCAGCAGCCTCAGACAGGGAGGGCAGCCCCAGCATTTT.

The chain employs TRBV6-5 and TRBJ1-1, with D unresolved. Germline CDR1 MNHEY, CDR2 SVGAGI. This CDR3 comprises 11 residues. Trimming pared 6 bases from V and 0 bases from J, leaving 2 bases between. As DNA, the CDR3 is TGTGCCAGCAGCATGAACACTGAAGCTTTCTTT. Amino acids: CASSMNTEAFF.

This chain links TRBV4-3 with TRBJ2-1; D may be TRBD1 (6 bases). This CDR3 is built from 16 residues. Germline assignment: CDR1 LGHNA and CDR2 YSLEER. Trimming stripped 3 bases from V and 5 bases from J, with 17 bases between. CDR3 in DNA: TGCGCCAGCAGCCAGGCACAGGGTGTTGGGGACAATGAGCAGTTCTTC. This sequence encodes CASSQAQGVGDNEQFF.

This sequence joins TRBV19 and TRBJ2-7, with D uncertain. Trimming took off 6 bases at V and 2 bases at J, with 8 bases between the two ends. Germline CDR1 is LNHDA and CDR2 is SQIVND (reference sequence). The CDR3 contains 12 residues. CDR3 residues: CASRGSTYEQYF. The CDR3 nucleotides are TGTGCCAGTAGGGGCAGCACCTACGAGCAGTACTTC.

J is TRBJ1-1 and V is TRBV29-1, with D hard to call. CDR3 length equals 12 residues. V dropped 7 bases and J dropped 11 bases, with 20 bases sitting between them. Germline V CDR1 and CDR2: SQVTM, ANQGSEA. The CDR3 sequence is CSALDGLNWAFF. For the CDR3, the DNA is TGCAGCGCCCTGGACGGTCTGAACTGGGCTTTCTTT.

The V call is TRBV24-1, the J call TRBJ2-2; D might be TRBD2 (6 bases). Trimming stripped 5 bases from V and 7 bases from J, with 7 bases between. The CDR3 contains 12 residues. In germline, CDR1 is KGHDR, CDR2 SFDVKD. As DNA, the CDR3 is TGTGCCACCAGTGTGGGGGGCGGGGAGCTGTTTTTT. Its protein is CATSVGGGELFF.

V gene TRBV27 combines with J gene TRBJ2-7, with 9 bases identical to TRBD1. There are 15 residues in the CDR3. Unmatched junction bases numbered 11, after V lost 3 bases and J lost 8 bases. CDR1 is MNHEY, CDR2 SMNVEV, per germline (reference sequence). The CDR3 sequence: CASSFTPGQGEKQYF. The CDR3 bases are TGTGCCAGCAGTTTCACTCCGGGACAGGGTGAAAAGCAGTACTTC.

This chain connects TRBV7-9 to TRBJ2-3, with 7 nucleotides matching TRBD2. V lost 3 bases to trimming and J lost 4 bases; unmatched junction nucleotides: 4. Germline values: CDR1 SEHNR, CDR2 FQNEAQ (reference sequence). The CDR3 spans 14 residues. The CDR3 sequence: CASSFSRGADTQYF. In nucleotides, the CDR3 is TGTGCCAGCAGCTTCAGCCGGGGGGCAGATACGCAGTATTTT.

The rearrangement uses TRBV5-4 and TRBJ2-7; 11 nucleotides match TRBD2. Germline V lookup: CDR1 SGHNT, CDR2 YYREEE (reference sequence). The J segment lost 4 bases and the V segment lost 4 bases, leaving 4 bases of the junction unmatched. There are 14 residues in the CDR3. The CDR3 here is CASSDGTSGYEQYF. CDR3 bases: TGTGCCAGCAGCGACGGGACTAGCGGATACGAGCAGTACTTC.

CDR3 DNA sequence: TGCGCCAGCAGCACGCAACTAGGGACTGGCGAGCAGTACTTC. It encodes CASSTQLGTGEQYF. This chain uses TRBV5-1 with TRBJ2-7, with D perhaps matching TRBD2 (6 bases). The length of the CDR3 is 14 residues. Germline values: CDR1 SGHRS, CDR2 YFSETQ. Trimming left V 4 bases short and J 6 bases short, with 17 bases between.